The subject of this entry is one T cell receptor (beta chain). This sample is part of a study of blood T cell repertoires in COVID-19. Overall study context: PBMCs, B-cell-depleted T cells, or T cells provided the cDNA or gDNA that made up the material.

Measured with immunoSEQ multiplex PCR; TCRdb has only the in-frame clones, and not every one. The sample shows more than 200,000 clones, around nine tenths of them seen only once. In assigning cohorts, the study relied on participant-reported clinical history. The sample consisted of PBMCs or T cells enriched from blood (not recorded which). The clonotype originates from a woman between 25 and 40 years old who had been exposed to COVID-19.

The chain's CDR3 is CAIRSSGSTYNEQFF. The CDR3 DNA reads as TGTGCCATCAGATCTAGCGGGAGTACTTACAATGAGCAGTTCTTC. The gene calls are TRBV10-3 and TRBJ2-1, with 10 nucleotides matching TRBD2. Germline-derived CDR1 and CDR2 are ENHRY and SYGVKD. After removal of 6 bases from V and 4 bases from J, the junction contained 6 bases not matched to a gene. The CDR3 has 15 residues.